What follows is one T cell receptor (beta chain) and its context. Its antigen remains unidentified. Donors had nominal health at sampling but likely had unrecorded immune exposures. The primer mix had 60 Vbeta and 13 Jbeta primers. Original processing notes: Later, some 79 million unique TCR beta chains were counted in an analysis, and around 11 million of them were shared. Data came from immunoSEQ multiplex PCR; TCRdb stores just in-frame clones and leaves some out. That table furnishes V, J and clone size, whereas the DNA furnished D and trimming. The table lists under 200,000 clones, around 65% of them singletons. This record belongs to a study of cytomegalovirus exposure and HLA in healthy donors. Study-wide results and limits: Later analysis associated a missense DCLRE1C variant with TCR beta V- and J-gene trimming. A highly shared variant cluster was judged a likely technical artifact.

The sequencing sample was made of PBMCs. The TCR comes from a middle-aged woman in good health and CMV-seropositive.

CDR3 DNA: TGCGCCAGCAGCCCTTACAGGGACGCCCCCTCCTATGGCTACACCTTC. Amino acids: CASSPYRDAPSYGYTF. V usage is TRBV5-1 and J usage is TRBJ1-2, with a tentative D call TRBD1 (6 bases). This CDR3 comprises 16 residues. The V gene's germline CDR1 is SGHRS and CDR2 YFSETQ. V lost 4 bases to trimming and J lost 4 bases, with 20 bases between them.